The source of this TCR beta chain is a study of CD8 T cells in ankylosing spondylitis. Study findings and constraints: Roughly eight highly homologous variants made up a TCR beta motif that seemed to typify ankylosing spondylitis blood. Disease-linked clones reportedly showed significant enrichment in matched ankylosing spondylitis synovial fluid. Disease-linked clones bore a CD8+ phenotype and were relatively rare in peripheral blood.

Concerning this clonotype: Its antigen is undetermined.

Germline V lookup: CDR1 MGHDK, CDR2 SYGVNS. The CDR3 totals 16 residues. V lost 3 bases and J lost 0, with 12 bases in between. Libraries of TCR beta came from quantitative 5'-RACE with molecular barcodes. Each CDR3 protein gets one entry after TCRdb re-called the 5' RACE reads with MiXCR. This sample has 200,000 or so distinct CDR3 sequences; 13% occur once, and the top ten carry 11%. The sequence derives from a female donor with ankylosing spondylitis or in good health (not recorded which). This sequence joins TRBV25-1 and TRBJ2-1, with TRBD1 as a possible D gene (6 bases). The specimen sequenced was blood, either unsorted or a sorted T cell fraction (not recorded which). CDR3 bases: TGTGCCAGCAGTGACAGGGGAACAAGCTCCTACAATGAGCAGTTCTTC. This sequence encodes CASSDRGTSSYNEQFF.